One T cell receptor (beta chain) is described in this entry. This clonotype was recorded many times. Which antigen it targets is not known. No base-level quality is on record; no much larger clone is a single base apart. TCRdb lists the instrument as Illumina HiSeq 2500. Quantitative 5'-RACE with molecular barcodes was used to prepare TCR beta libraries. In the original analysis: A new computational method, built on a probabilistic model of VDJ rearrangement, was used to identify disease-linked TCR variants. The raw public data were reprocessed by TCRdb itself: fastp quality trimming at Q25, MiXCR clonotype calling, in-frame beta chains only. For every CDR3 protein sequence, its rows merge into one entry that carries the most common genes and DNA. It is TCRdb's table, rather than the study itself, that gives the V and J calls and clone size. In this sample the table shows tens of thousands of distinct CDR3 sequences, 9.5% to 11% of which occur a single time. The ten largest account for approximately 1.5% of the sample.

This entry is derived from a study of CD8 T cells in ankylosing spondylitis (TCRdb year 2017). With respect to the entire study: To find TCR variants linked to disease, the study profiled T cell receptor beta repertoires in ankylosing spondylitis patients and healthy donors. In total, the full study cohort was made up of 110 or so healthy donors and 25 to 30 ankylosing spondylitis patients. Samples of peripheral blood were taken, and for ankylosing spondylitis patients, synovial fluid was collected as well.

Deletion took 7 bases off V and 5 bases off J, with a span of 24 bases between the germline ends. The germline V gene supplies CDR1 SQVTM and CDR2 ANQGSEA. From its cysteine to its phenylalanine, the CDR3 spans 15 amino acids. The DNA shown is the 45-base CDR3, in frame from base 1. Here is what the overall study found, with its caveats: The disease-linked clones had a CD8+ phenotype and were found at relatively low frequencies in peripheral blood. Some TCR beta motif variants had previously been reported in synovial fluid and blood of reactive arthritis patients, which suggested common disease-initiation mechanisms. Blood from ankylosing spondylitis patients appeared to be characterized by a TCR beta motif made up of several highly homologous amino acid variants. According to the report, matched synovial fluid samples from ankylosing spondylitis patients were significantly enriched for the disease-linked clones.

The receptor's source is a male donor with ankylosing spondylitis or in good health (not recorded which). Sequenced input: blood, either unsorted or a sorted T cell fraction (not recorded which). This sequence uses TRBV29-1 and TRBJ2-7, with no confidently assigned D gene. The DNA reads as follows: TGCAGCGCAAAAGCCAGCCGGGTTACAAACGACGAGCAGTACTTC. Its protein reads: CSAKASRVTNDEQYF.